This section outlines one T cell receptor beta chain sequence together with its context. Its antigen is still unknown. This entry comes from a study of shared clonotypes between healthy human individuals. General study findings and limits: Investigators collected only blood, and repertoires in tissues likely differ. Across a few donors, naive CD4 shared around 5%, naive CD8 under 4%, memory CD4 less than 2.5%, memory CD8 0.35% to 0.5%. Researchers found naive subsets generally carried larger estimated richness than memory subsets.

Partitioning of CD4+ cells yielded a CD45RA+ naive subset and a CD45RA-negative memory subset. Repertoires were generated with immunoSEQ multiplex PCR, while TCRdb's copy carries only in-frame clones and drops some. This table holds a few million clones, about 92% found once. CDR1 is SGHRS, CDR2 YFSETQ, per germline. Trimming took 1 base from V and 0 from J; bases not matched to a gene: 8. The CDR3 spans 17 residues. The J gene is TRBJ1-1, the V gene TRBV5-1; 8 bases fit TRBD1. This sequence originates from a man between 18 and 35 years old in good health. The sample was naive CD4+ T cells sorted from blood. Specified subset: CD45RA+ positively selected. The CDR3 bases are TGCGCCAGCAGCTTGTCTAGTCAGGGGGCCTTGAACACTGAAGCTTTCTTT. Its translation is CASSLSSQGALNTEAFF. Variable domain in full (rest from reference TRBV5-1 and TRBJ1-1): KAGVTQTPRYLIKTRGQQVTLSCSPISGHRSVSWYQQTPGQGLQFLFEYFSETQRNKGNFPGRFSGRQFSNSRSEMNVSTLELGDSALYLCASSLSSQGALNTEAFFGQGTRLTVV.